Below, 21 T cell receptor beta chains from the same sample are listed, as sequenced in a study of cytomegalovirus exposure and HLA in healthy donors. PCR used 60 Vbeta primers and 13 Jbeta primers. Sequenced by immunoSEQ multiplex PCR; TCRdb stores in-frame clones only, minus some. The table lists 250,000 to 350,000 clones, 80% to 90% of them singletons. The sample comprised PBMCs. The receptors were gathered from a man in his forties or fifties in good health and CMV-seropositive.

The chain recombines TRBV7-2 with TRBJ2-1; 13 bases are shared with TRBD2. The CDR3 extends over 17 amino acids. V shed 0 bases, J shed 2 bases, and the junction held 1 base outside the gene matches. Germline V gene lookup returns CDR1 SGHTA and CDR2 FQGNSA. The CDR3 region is CASSLAGTSGTYNEQFF. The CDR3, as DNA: TGTGCCAGCAGCTTAGCTGGGACTAGCGGGACCTACAATGAGCAGTTCTTC.

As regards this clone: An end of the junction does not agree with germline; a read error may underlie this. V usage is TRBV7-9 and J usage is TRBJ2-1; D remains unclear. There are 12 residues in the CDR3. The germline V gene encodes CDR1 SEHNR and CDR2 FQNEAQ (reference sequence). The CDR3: CSSSEDYNEQFF. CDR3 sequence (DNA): TGTTCCAGCAGCGAGGACTACAATGAGCAGTTCTTC.

The CDR3, as DNA: TGTGCCAGCAGTTACGAGGGATCCTACGAGCAGTACTTC. Protein product: CASSYEGSYEQYF. V is TRBV6-5 and J is TRBJ2-7; D perhaps matches TRBD2 (5 bases). The CDR3 runs to 13 residues. CDR1 is MNHEY, CDR2 SVGAGI, per germline. Between the trimmed V and J ends, which lost 2 bases and 1 base, there was a span of 6 bases.

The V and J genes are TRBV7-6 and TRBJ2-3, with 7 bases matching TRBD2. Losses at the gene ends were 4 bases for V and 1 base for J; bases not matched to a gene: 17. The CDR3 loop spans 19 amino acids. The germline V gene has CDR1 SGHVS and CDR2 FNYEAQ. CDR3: CASSSIRPGGRGGTDTQYF. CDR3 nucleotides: TGTGCCAGCAGCTCCATACGACCGGGCGGGAGAGGGGGCACAGATACGCAGTATTTT.

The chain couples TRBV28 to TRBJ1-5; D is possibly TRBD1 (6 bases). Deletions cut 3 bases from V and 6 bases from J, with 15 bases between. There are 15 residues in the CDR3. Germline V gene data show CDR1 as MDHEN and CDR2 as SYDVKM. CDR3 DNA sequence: TGTGCCAGCAGTTTTATTCGGGGAGGGGGTCAGCCCCAGCATTTT. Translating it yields CASSFIRGGGQPQHF.

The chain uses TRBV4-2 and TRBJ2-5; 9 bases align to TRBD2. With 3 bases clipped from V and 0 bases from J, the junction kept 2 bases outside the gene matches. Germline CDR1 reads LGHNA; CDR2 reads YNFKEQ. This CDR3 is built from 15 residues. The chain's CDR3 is CASSQAGGYQETQYF. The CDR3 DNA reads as TGTGCCAGCAGCCAGGCGGGAGGGTACCAAGAGACCCAGTACTTC.

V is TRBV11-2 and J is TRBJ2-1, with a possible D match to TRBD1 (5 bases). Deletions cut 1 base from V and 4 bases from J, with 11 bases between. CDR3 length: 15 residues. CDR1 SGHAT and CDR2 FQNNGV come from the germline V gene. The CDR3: CASSLVVRQYNEQFF. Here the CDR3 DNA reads TGTGCCAGCAGCTTAGTAGTAAGACAGTACAATGAGCAGTTCTTC.

In nucleotides, the CDR3 is TGTGCCTGGAGTGGGCTAGCGGGAGGCAGCACAGATACGCAGTATTTT. Residues: CAWSGLAGGSTDTQYF. This rearrangement joins TRBV30 to TRBJ2-3; 11 bases align to TRBD2. The CDR3 has 16 residues. The trim removed 1 base at V and 0 bases at J, leaving 3 bases unmatched. Germline CDR1 reads GTSNPN; CDR2 reads SVGIG (reference sequence).

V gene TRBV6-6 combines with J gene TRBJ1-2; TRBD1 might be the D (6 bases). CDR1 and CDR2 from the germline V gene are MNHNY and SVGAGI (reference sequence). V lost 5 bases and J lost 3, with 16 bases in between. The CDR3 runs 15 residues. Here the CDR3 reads CASSTTGPADYGYTF. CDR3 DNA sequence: TGTGCCAGCAGTACCACAGGGCCCGCGGACTATGGCTACACCTTC.

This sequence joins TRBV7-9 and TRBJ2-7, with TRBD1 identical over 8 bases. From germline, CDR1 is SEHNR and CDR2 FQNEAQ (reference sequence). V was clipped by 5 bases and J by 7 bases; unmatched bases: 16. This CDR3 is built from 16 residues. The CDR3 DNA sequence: TGTGCCAGCAGCCTATCCCGGACAGGGCCGACGGGGGAGCAGTACTTC. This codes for CASSLSRTGPTGEQYF.

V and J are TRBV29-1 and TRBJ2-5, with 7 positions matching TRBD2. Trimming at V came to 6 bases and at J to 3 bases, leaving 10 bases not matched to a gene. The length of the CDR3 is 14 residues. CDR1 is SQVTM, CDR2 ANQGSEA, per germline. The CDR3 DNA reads TGCAGCGTCGAAAACCGTCGGGAGGAAGAGACCCAGTACTTC. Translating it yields CSVENRREEETQYF.

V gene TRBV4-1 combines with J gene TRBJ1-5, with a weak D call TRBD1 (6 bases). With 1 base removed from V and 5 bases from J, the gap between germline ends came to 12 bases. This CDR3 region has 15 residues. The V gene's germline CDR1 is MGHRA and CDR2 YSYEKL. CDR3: CASSQASRGDQPQHF. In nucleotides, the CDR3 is TGCGCCAGCAGCCAAGCAAGCAGGGGCGATCAGCCCCAGCATTTT.

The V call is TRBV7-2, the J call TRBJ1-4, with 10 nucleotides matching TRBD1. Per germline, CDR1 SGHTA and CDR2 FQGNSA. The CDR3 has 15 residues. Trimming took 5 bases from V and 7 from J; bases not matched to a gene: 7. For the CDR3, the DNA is TGTGCCAGCAGCCCGACCGGGACAGGGGCTGAAAAACTGTTTTTT. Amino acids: CASSPTGTGAEKLFF.

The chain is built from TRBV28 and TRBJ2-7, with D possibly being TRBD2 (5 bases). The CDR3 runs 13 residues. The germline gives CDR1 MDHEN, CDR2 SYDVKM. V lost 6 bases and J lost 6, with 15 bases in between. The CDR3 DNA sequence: TGTGCCAGCAGGAGGACGGGGAGCGGCGAGCAGTACTTC. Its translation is CASRRTGSGEQYF.

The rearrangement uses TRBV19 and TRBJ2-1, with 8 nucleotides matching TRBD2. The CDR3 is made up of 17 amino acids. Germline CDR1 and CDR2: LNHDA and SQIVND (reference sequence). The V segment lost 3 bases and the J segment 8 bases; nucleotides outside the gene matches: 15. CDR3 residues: CASSIDPLSGSVDEQFF. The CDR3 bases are TGTGCCAGTAGTATCGACCCGCTCAGCGGGAGTGTCGATGAGCAGTTCTTC.

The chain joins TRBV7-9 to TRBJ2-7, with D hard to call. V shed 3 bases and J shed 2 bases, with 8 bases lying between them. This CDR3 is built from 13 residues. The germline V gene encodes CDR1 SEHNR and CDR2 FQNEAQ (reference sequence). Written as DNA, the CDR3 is TGTGCCAGCAGCTTCCACAATGCCTACGAGCAGTACTTC. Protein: CASSFHNAYEQYF.

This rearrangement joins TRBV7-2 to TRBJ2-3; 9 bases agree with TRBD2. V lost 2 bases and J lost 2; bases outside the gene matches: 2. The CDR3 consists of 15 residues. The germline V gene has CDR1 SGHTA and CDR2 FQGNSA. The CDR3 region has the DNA TGTGCCAGCAGCTTACTAGCGGGGATCACAGATACGCAGTATTTT. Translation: CASSLLAGITDTQYF.

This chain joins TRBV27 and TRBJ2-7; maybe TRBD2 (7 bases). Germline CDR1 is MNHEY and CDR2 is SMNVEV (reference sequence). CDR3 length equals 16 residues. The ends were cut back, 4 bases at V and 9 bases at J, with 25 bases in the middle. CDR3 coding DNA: TGTGCCAGCAGTTATCACTCACCTGGAAGGGGGAGGGGGCAGTACTTC. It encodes CASSYHSPGRGRGQYF.

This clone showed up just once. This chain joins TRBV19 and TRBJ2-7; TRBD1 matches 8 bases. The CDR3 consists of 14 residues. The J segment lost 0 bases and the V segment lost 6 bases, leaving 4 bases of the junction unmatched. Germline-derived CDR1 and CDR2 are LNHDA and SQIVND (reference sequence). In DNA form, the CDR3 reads TGTGCCAGTAGAAGGACAGGGAACTCCTACGAGCAGTACTTC. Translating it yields CASRRTGNSYEQYF. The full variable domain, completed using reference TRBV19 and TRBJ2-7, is DGGITQSPKYLFRKEGQNVTLSCEQNLNHDAMYWYRQDPGQGLRLIYYSQIVNDFQKGDIAEGYSVSREKKESFPLTVTSAQKNPTAFYLCASRRTGNSYEQYFGPGTRLTVT.

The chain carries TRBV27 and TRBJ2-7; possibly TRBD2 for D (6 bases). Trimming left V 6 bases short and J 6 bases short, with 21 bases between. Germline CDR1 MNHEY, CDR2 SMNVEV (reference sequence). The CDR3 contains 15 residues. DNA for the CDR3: TGTGCCAGCAGCTTTTCACGGGAGATAACGCCCGAGCAGTACTTC. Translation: CASSFSREITPEQYF.

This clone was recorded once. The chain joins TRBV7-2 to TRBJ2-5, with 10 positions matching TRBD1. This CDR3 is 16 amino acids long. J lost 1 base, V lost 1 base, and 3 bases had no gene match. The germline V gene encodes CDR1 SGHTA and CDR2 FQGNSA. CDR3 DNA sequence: TGTGCCAGCAGCTTAGTCGGGACAGGGGCCCAAGAGACCCAGTACTTC. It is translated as CASSLVGTGAQETQYF.